This TCR beta chain was found in a study of post-analysis software for immune sequencing data. As for the study in general: Multiple sclerosis in the patients followed relapsing-remitting, secondary progressive and progressive-relapsing courses.

Findings of the study overall: Strong same-batch co-clustering of samples appeared with F measure clustering. Significantly lower normalized Chao1 diversity was found in patients with multiple sclerosis relative to controls. Controls showed lower frequencies than patients for five TRBV segments, and TRBV5-6, TRBV5-1 and TRBV20-1 were among these.

As for this clonotype: Its antigen is unidentified.

Presence of unique molecular identifiers characterized the TCR beta cDNA libraries. The authors obtained roughly 550,000 cDNA molecules from around 1 to 9.1 million T cells. MiXCR was run by TCRdb on the PCR reads, yielding one entry per CDR3 protein. In the table there are about 570,000 distinct CDR3 sequences, around a third of which are singletons. The germline CDR1 and CDR2 sequences are SEHNR and FQNEAQ (reference sequence). There are 16 residues in the CDR3. V dropped 4 bases and J dropped 4; count of bases not matched to a gene: 9. The sequenced sample consisted of blood. This TCR derives from a girl aged 2 to 17 with multiple sclerosis. The chain carries TRBV7-9 and TRBJ1-5, with 8 bases fitting TRBD1. CDR3 sequence (DNA): TGTGCCAGCAGCTCTAACATGGACAGGGAGAATCAGCCCCAGCATTTT. As protein: CASSSNMDRENQPQHF.